This TCR beta chain appears in the sequencing data of a study of OX40 agonist ivuxolimab in advanced cancers. About the study: Every patient in dose escalation had hepatocellular carcinoma, melanoma, renal cell or head and neck cancer. Three patients, one with hepatocellular carcinoma and two with cutaneous melanoma, achieved partial responses.

TCRdb keeps only in-frame clones here, not all; method: immunoSEQ multiplex PCR. The sample yields 60,000 to 80,000 clones, 75% to 85% seen once. General study findings and limits: Researchers report that CD8+ T cells had, on average, more expanded clones than CD4+.

To note about this clone: Its cognate antigen is unknown.

Baseline was the first blood sampling point, followed by cycle 4 day 1 and cycle 7 day 1. CDR1 and CDR2 (germline): LNHDA, SQIVND (reference sequence). The CDR3 is made up of 15 amino acids. V shed 3 bases and J 12 bases; nucleotides not matched to a gene: 11. The rearrangement uses TRBV19 and TRBJ2-1, with TRBD2 matching 10 bases. The clonotype was recovered from an adult with an advanced solid tumor such as melanoma, head and neck, liver or kidney cancer. Sequenced material: CD4+ or CD8+ T cells sorted from blood, taken in a trial of the OX40 agonist ivuxolimab. The CDR3, as DNA: TGTGCCAGTAGTATCGGGGTAGCGGGGGGCCGGGGGCAGTTCTTC. Amino acid sequence: CASSIGVAGGRGQFF.